The entry below describes one TCR beta chain. The trim removed 5 bases at V and 3 bases at J, leaving 10 bases unmatched. Germline V gives CDR1 SGHAT, CDR2 FQNNGV. CDR3 length: 16 amino acids. This sample was included in a study of OX40 agonist ivuxolimab in advanced cancers. The repertoire was sequenced with immunoSEQ multiplex PCR; TCRdb's copy has only in-frame clones and lacks some. The table lists roughly 72,000 clones, approximately 81% of them singletons. The chain recombines TRBV11-2 with TRBJ2-1; the match to TRBD2 covers 7 bases. This receptor was obtained from an adult with an advanced solid tumor such as melanoma, head and neck, liver or kidney cancer. The starting material was CD4+ or CD8+ T cells sorted from blood, obtained in a trial of the OX40 agonist ivuxolimab. The CDR3 loop reads CASSLSGPGLYNEQFF. Written as DNA, the CDR3 is TGTGCCAGCAGCCTTAGCGGGCCAGGCCTCTACAATGAGCAGTTCTTC.